The 6 T cell receptor beta chains presented below share a single source sample, sequenced in a study of shared clonotypes between healthy human individuals. Sequencing used immunoSEQ multiplex PCR; TCRdb keeps in-frame clones, though not all of them. The data hold 950,000 to 1,300,000 clones, with 70% to 80% observed a single time. Material: memory CD4+ T cells sorted from blood. Specified subset: CD45RA-negative fraction. These receptors originate from a man in his late teens or twenties in good health.

This clone was observed a single time. The rearrangement links TRBV2 to TRBJ2-1; 7 bases align to TRBD2. The CDR3 runs 14 residues. J lost 5 bases, V lost 3 bases, and 4 bases had no gene match. The germline gives CDR1 SNHLY, CDR2 FYNNEI. The CDR3 loop is CASSEGTTHNEQFF. CDR3 bases: TGTGCCAGCAGTGAGGGGACTACACACAATGAGCAGTTCTTC.

V usage is TRBV5-4 and J usage is TRBJ2-7; D is uncertain. Germline assignment: CDR1 SGHNT and CDR2 YYREEE (reference sequence). V was clipped by 2 bases and J by 5 bases, with 17 bases between them. CDR3 length: 15 amino acids. CDR3 sequence reads: CASSLNRGKANEQYF. CDR3 in DNA: TGTGCCAGCAGCTTAAACCGTGGCAAAGCCAACGAGCAGTACTTC.

This clone was detected a few times. A far bigger clonotype differs at one base, so this is likely a read error. V gene TRBV7-9 combines with J gene TRBJ1-5, with D unclear. In germline, CDR1 is SEHNR, CDR2 FQNEAQ (reference sequence). The CDR3 consists of 13 residues. V lost 4 bases, J lost 0 bases, and 4 bases lay in between. CDR3 amino acids: CASSSYSNQPQHF. The CDR3 DNA reads TGTGCCAGCAGCTCCTATAGCAATCAGCCCCAGCATTTT.

This clone was seen at least ten times. J is TRBJ2-3 and V is TRBV9; no clear D gene. Trimming removed 0 bases from V and 2 bases from J, with 10 bases in between. The germline gives CDR1 SGDLS, CDR2 YYNGEE. There are 15 residues in the CDR3. The CDR3 region is CASSVANYYTDTQYF. The CDR3 nucleotides are TGTGCCAGCAGCGTAGCCAATTACTACACAGATACGCAGTATTTT.

About this clone itself: A far larger clone is just one base off, so this is likely a read error. The V gene is TRBV5-6, the J gene TRBJ2-6; D is possibly TRBD1 (6 bases). Germline assignment: CDR1 SGHDT and CDR2 YYEEEE. The CDR3 is 15 residues long. CDR3 loop: CASSLPGSGANVLAF. The CDR3, as DNA: TGTGCCAGCAGCTTGCCCGGGTCAGGGGCCAACGTCCTGGCTTTC.

This clone has only a few counts. V is TRBV19 and J is TRBJ1-2; 7 positions match TRBD1. The CDR3 contains 14 residues. The germline V gene encodes CDR1 LNHDA and CDR2 SQIVND (reference sequence). J gave up 3 bases and V 6 bases, and 7 bases lay outside the gene matches. Here the CDR3 reads CASRIQGSDYGYTF. Here the CDR3 DNA reads TGTGCCAGTAGAATACAGGGGAGCGACTATGGCTACACCTTC.